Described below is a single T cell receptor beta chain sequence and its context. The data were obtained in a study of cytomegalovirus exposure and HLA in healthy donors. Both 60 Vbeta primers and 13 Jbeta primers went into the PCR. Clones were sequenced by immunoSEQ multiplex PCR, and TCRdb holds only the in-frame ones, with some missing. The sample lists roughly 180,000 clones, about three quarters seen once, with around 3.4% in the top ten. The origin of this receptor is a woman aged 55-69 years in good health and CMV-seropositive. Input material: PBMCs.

This chain's CDR3 is CASTPGLAGAGEQFF. CDR3 nucleotides: TGTGCCAGCACCCCGGGACTAGCGGGAGCGGGTGAGCAGTTCTTC. This chain joins TRBV2 and TRBJ2-1; 14 bases agree with TRBD2. CDR3 length: 15 residues. Losses at the gene ends were 7 bases for V and 9 bases for J; bases not matched to a gene: 8. Per the germline V gene, CDR1 is SNHLY and CDR2 is FYNNEI.